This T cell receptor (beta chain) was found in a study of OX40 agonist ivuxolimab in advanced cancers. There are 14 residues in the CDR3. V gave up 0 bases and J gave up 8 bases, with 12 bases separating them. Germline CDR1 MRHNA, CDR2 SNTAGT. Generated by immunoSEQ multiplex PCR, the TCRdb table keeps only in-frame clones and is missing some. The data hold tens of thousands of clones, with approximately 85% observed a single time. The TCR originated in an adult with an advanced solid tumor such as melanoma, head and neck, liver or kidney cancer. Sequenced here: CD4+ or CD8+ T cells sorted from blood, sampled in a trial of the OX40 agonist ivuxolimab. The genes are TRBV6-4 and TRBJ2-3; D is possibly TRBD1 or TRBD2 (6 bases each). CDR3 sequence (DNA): TGTGCCAGCAGTGACTCAGGGGGGCCAGGTACGCAGTATTTT. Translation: CASSDSGGPGTQYF.